This T cell receptor beta chain was documented in a study of T cell repertoires in ileal Crohn's disease. Study-wide results and limits: Compared with CD4 T cells, sorted CD8 cells carried more expanded clones.

The germline gives CDR1 SGDLS, CDR2 YYNGEE. V was trimmed by 3 bases and J by 5 bases, leaving 9 bases between them. This CDR3 is built from 13 residues. Eligibility required adulthood, ileal or ileocolonic Crohn's disease and indicated ileocolonic resection. Sequencing was performed with immunoSEQ multiplex PCR; in TCRdb, only in-frame clones are kept and a portion is missing. The sample includes around 15,000 clones, around three quarters of them seen just once. Details on this clone: Its antigen is not identified.

This sequence originates from an adult with Crohn's disease. The genes are TRBV9 and TRBJ2-1, with D possibly TRBD1 on 5 matching bases. Input material: ileal tissue. The CDR3 region is CASSGDRHNEQFF. The CDR3 nucleotides are TGTGCCAGCAGCGGTGACAGACACAATGAGCAGTTCTTC. Using reference TRBV9 and TRBJ2-1 for the parts outside the CDR3, the full variable domain is DSGVTQTPKHLITATGQRVTLRCSPRSGDLSVYWYQQSLDQGLQFLIQYYNGEERAKGNILERFSAQQFPDLHSELNLSSLELGDSALYFCASSGDRHNEQFFGPGTRLTVL.